The 16 T cell receptor beta chains reported below all come from one sample, sequenced in a study of blood T cell repertoires in COVID-19. Produced via immunoSEQ multiplex PCR; TCRdb's table is partial and in-frame only. The repertoire holds over 20,000 clones, with approximately 75% as singletons. Source material: peripheral blood. These receptors were obtained from a man in his fifties with COVID-19, enrolled during active disease.

This clone is labeled large (0.1 to 1%). The J gene is TRBJ2-7, the V gene TRBV25-1, with 10 bases that match TRBD1. Germline V gene sequence: CDR1 MGHDK, CDR2 SYGVNS. J gave up 6 bases and V 3 bases, and 8 bases lay outside the gene matches. This CDR3 comprises 15 residues. The CDR3, as DNA: TGTGCCAGCAGTGATCGACAGGGGGCCGGGGGCGAGCAGTACTTC. Translating it yields CASSDRQGAGGEQYF.

The rearrangement uses TRBV5-4 and TRBJ2-3; TRBD1 agrees at 9 bases. Looked up from germline, CDR1 is SGHNT and CDR2 is YYREEE (reference sequence). Trimming took 4 bases from V and 4 from J; bases not matched to a gene: 10. CDR3 length: 16 residues. CDR3 sequence (DNA): TGTGCCAGCAGCCTGATGACAGGGGGGATTTCAGATACGCAGTATTTT. Amino acids: CASSLMTGGISDTQYF.

V usage is TRBV19 and J usage is TRBJ2-1, with 7 bases that match TRBD1. The CDR3 totals 14 residues. V was pared by 5 bases and J by 7 bases, with 8 bases of the junction left unmatched. The V gene's germline CDR1 is LNHDA and CDR2 SQIVND (reference sequence). Here the CDR3 reads CASSLQEQGNEQFF. CDR3 in DNA: TGTGCCAGTAGTTTACAGGAACAGGGGAATGAGCAGTTCTTC. The complete variable domain, with remaining parts taken from reference TRBV19 and TRBJ2-1, reads DGGITQSPKYLFRKEGQNVTLSCEQNLNHDAMYWYRQDPGQGLRLIYYSQIVNDFQKGDIAEGYSVSREKKESFPLTVTSAQKNPTAFYLCASSLQEQGNEQFFGPGTRLTVL.

In its sample, this clone was seen once. CDR3 residues: CASSPAPGHQPQHF. The CDR3 nucleotides read TGTGCCAGCTCACCGGCCCCAGGCCATCAGCCCCAGCATTTT. The chain combines TRBV18 with TRBJ1-5; D is unclear. The CDR3 sequence is 14 residues long. Trimming took 3 bases from V and 5 from J, leaving 11 bases between them. Germline-derived CDR1 and CDR2 are KGHSH and LQKENI.

The chain uses TRBV5-4 and TRBJ2-7; 8 positions agree with TRBD2. V shed 3 bases and J 6 bases; nucleotides not matched to a gene: 11. CDR1 and CDR2 from the germline V gene are SGHNT and YYREEE (reference sequence). The CDR3 runs 15 residues. Here the CDR3 DNA reads TGTGCCAGCAGCTGGCATGGGACTAGAGGAGGCGAGCAGTACTTC. Amino acid sequence: CASSWHGTRGGEQYF. Using reference TRBV5-4 and TRBJ2-7 for the parts outside the CDR3, the full variable domain is ETGVTQSPTHLIKTRGQQVTLRCSSQSGHNTVSWYQQALGQGPQFIFQYYREEENGRGNFPPRFSGLQFPNYSSELNVNALELDDSALYLCASSWHGTRGGEQYFGPGTRLTVT.

The gene calls are TRBV28 and TRBJ2-7; 8 bases line up with TRBD1. The CDR3 covers 13 residues. After removal of 10 bases from V and 2 bases from J, the junction contained 7 bases not matched to a gene. Germline V gene lookup returns CDR1 MDHEN and CDR2 SYDVKM. In DNA form, the CDR3 reads TGTGCCACCCTCCCGGGACAGGCCTACGAGCAGTACTTC. Translating it yields CATLPGQAYEQYF.

The chain combines TRBV5-1 with TRBJ1-2, with D perhaps matching TRBD1 (6 bases). Germline lookup yields CDR1 SGHRS and CDR2 YFSETQ. Trimming took 4 bases from V and 6 from J, leaving 19 bases between them. The CDR3 is made up of 15 amino acids. CDR3 sequence (DNA): TGCGCCAGCAGCCTCGCGGGGGCCGAACCGAATGGCTACACCTTC. Translated: CASSLAGAEPNGYTF.

V and J are TRBV19 and TRBJ2-3; tentative D call: TRBD2 (5 bases). CDR1 LNHDA and CDR2 SQIVND come from the germline V gene (reference sequence). The CDR3 contains 14 residues. The V gene lost 5 bases and the J gene lost 6 bases, with 15 bases spanning the gap. The CDR3 nucleotides read TGTGCCAGTAGTTTCGGGGAACGTGGGGATACGCAGTATTTT. Translated: CASSFGERGDTQYF.

The chain joins TRBV21-1 to TRBJ2-5; TRBD2, as called in the table, went unchecked against the DNA. TRBV21-1 is marked as a pseudogene. The CDR3 covers 20 residues. DNA of the CDR3: TGTGCCAGCAGCAACGGGGGGGCGGAGCCGACTAGCGGGAGAGATGAGACCCAGTACTTC. Its protein is CASSNGGAEPTSGRDETQYF.

J is TRBJ1-2 and V is TRBV5-4; D is unresolved. Germline V gives CDR1 SGHNT, CDR2 YYREEE (reference sequence). The V gene lost 4 bases and the J gene lost 10 bases, with 11 bases spanning the gap. This CDR3 spans 11 amino acids. The chain's CDR3 is CASSREEAYTF. The CDR3 DNA reads as TGTGCCAGCAGCCGAGAGGAGGCCTACACCTTC.

This clone is labeled medium-sized. The V call is TRBV7-9, the J call TRBJ2-7, with 8 bases lining up with TRBD1. Losses at the gene ends were 4 bases for V and 2 bases for J; bases not matched to a gene: 4. The CDR3 has 14 residues. In germline, CDR1 is SEHNR, CDR2 FQNEAQ (reference sequence). CDR3 in amino acids: CASSSRTGTYEQYF. CDR3 sequence (DNA): TGTGCCAGCAGCTCCCGGACAGGGACCTACGAGCAGTACTTC.

DNA of the CDR3: TGTGCCTGGAGTTTGAAAGGGGGCGCTTTCGGGGAGCTGTTTTTT. Its translation: CAWSLKGGAFGELFF. This chain uses TRBV30 with TRBJ2-2; TRBD1 matches 7 bases. V dropped 2 bases and J dropped 7; count of bases not matched to a gene: 10. The CDR3 runs 15 residues. Germline V CDR1 and CDR2: GTSNPN, SVGIG (reference sequence). The variable domain in full, with the rest retrieved from reference TRBV30 and TRBJ2-2, is SQTIHQWPATLVQPVGSPLSLECTVEGTSNPNLYWYRQAAGRGLQLLFYSVGIGQISSEVPQNLSASRPQDRQFILSSKKLLLSDSGFYLCAWSLKGGAFGELFFGEGSRLTVL.

This clone was seen more than once but under ten times. The rearrangement joins TRBV11-2 to TRBJ1-2, with TRBD1 matching over 7 bases. Germline CDR1 and CDR2: SGHAT and FQNNGV. The CDR3 has 15 amino acids. V shed 6 bases and J 0 bases; nucleotides not matched to a gene: 7. In nucleotides, the CDR3 is TGTGCCAGCAGTGCAGACAGGGCAACTAACTATGGCTACACCTTC. Translating it yields CASSADRATNYGYTF.

The chain links TRBV10-3 to TRBJ2-7; TRBD1 matches at 8 bases. The ends lost 6 bases at V and 3 bases at J; junction bases unmatched: 7. Germline CDR1 is ENHRY and CDR2 is SYGVKD. There are 14 residues in the CDR3. DNA of the CDR3: TGTGCCATCAGGAAGGGACAGGAAAACTACGAGCAGTACTTC. It yields the protein CAIRKGQENYEQYF.

The V and J genes are TRBV12-3 or TRBV12-4 and TRBJ2-7; D is unresolved. The V and J ends lost 5 bases and 2 bases respectively, with 10 bases between them. CDR3 size: 13 residues. CDR3 sequence reads: CASSTMTTYEQYF. The CDR3 DNA reads as TGTGCCAGCAGTACGATGACAACCTACGAGCAGTACTTC.

In this sample, this clone turned up once. The chain is built from TRBV9 and TRBJ2-1, with 11 bases matching TRBD2. Germline values: CDR1 SGDLS, CDR2 YYNGEE. Trimming took 3 bases from V and 4 from J; bases not matched to a gene: 3. There are 15 residues in the CDR3. The CDR3 sequence is CASSATSGVYNEQFF. CDR3 DNA: TGTGCCAGCAGCGCGACTAGCGGGGTTTACAATGAGCAGTTCTTC.